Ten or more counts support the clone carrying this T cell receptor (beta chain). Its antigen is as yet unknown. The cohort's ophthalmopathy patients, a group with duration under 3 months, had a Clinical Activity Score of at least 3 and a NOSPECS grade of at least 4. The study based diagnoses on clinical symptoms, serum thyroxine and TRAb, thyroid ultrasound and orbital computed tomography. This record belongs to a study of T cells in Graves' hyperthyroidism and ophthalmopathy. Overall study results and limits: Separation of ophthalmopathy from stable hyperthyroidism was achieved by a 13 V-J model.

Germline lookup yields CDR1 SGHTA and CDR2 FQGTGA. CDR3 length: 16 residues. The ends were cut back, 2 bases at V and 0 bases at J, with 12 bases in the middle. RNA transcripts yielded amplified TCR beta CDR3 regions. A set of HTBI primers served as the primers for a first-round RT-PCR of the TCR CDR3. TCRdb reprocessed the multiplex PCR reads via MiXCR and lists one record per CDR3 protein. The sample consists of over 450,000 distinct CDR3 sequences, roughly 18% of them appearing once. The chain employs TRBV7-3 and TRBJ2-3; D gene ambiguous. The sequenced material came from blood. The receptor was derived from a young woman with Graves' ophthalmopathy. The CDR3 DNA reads TGTGCCAGCAGCTTACGGCCATCAGCTAGCACAGATACGCAGTATTTT. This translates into CASSLRPSASTDTQYF.